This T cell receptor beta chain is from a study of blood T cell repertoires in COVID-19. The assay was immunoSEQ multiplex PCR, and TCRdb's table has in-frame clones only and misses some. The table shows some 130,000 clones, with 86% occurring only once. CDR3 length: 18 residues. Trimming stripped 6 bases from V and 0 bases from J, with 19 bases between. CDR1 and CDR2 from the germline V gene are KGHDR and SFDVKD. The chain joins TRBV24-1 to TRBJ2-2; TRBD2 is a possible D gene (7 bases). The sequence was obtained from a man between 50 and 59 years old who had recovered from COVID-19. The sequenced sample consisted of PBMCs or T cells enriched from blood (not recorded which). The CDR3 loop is CATSTKLGGGANTGELFF. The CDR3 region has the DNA TGTGCCACCAGTACCAAACTGGGAGGGGGGGCGAACACCGGGGAGCTGTTTTTT.